This paragraph covers one T cell receptor beta chain sequence. Its target is not known. TCR beta CDR3 was amplified by multiplex PCR, first round nine to eleven cycles, 32 V and 13 J primers. TCRdb recomputed calls from the multiplex PCR reads with MiXCR, one row per CDR3 protein. The table has approximately 4,500 distinct CDR3 sequences, 23% seen once. This sample was included in a study of immune heterogeneity within non-small cell lung tumors. Study-level background: Tumor histology was classified as squamous cell carcinoma in several cases, non-squamous carcinoma in about 10 and not otherwise specified in 1. Whole-study results and caveats: Recurrence of identical dominant CDR3 beta clonotypes was observed across tumor sites within a patient, alongside site-unique high-frequency clones. Comparison across individual patients showed largely distinct high-frequency T-cell receptor beta clonotypes.

Bulk tumor genomic DNA was the template, and each sample received around 0.55 ug. While surgery was under way, several biopsies spaced far apart were taken per primary tumor. Enrolled patients presented with newly diagnosed, previously untreated non-small cell lung cancer and underwent curative surgery. The sample taken for sequencing was lung tumor tissue. The clonotype originates from a man aged 55 to 70 with non-small cell lung cancer.

CDR3 sequence: CASSLGLAGVSYNEQFF. The CDR3 region has the DNA TGTGCCAGTAGTTTGGGACTAGCGGGAGTATCCTACAATGAGCAGTTCTTC. V usage is TRBV19 and J usage is TRBJ2-1; TRBD2 agrees at 14 bases. The CDR3 sequence is 17 residues long. Per germline, CDR1 LNHDA and CDR2 SQIVND (reference sequence). J gave up 1 base and V 5 bases, and 4 bases lay outside the gene matches. The variable domain in full, completed from reference TRBV19 and TRBJ2-1, reads DGGITQSPKYLFRKEGQNVTLSCEQNLNHDAMYWYRQDPGQGLRLIYYSQIVNDFQKGDIAEGYSVSREKKESFPLTVTSAQKNPTAFYLCASSLGLAGVSYNEQFFGPGTRLTVL.